A selection of T cell receptor beta chains follows, all from one sample in a study of T cell changes during pregnancy in multiple sclerosis. Clones were read by immunoSEQ multiplex PCR, and TCRdb kept only the in-frame ones, dropping some. In the table there are tens of thousands of clones, about 92% of which are singletons. The specimen comprised CD4+ T cells from peripheral blood mononuclear cells, sampled after pregnancy. The receptor set was obtained from a female donor in good health, enrolled as a control in a pregnancy study. Each CDR3 is given with its conserved first and last residue. The order of the fields is V gene, clone size, J gene, D gene, CDR3 DNA, CDR3 protein. D genes are given only for firm matches. A clone size is listed for some rows: how often the clone was seen (once, few, many), or a class if it is expanded.

TRBV11-2	-	TRBJ2-5	TRBD1	TGTGCCAGCAGCAGCCGACAGGGACCCCCACAAGAGACCCAGTACTTC	CASSSRQGPPQETQYF
TRBV25-1	-	TRBJ1-6	-	TGTGCCAGCAGGAACAGCGGTTCACCCCTCCACTTT	CASRNSGSPLHF
TRBV7-9	once	TRBJ1-2	-	TGTGCCAGCAGCTTAGAGTCAGTCTATGGCTACACCTTC	CASSLESVYGYTF
TRBV7-8	once	TRBJ1-2	-	TGTGCCAGCAGCTTAGCGGGGCAGGGCTTCACGGGCTACACCTTC	CASSLAGQGFTGYTF
TRBV5-6	once	TRBJ2-1	TRBD2	TGTGCCAGCAGCTTATTAGCGGGGGTTGAGCAGTTCTTC	CASSLLAGVEQFF
TRBV4-1	-	TRBJ1-4	-	TGCGCCAGCAGCCGCCGGAGCGACCCTAATGAAAAACTGTTTTTT	CASSRRSDPNEKLFF
TRBV7-2	-	TRBJ2-1	TRBD2	TGTGCCAGCAGCTTACGAGCGGGGGGCCTTTACAATGAGCAGTTCTTC	CASSLRAGGLYNEQFF
TRBV19	-	TRBJ1-4	-	TGTGCCAGTAGACCAGCGCCCGACAGTTCAACTAATGAAAAACTGTTTTTT	CASRPAPDSSTNEKLFF
TRBV7-2	-	TRBJ2-7	TRBD2	TGTGCCAGCCGGGGGGGATCCTACGAGCAGTACTTC	CASRGGSYEQYF
TRBV5-8	-	TRBJ1-5	-	TGTGCCAGCAGCTTTCGGGGATCTCAGCCCCAGCATTTT	CASSFRGSQPQHF
TRBV10-3	-	TRBJ1-2	-	TGTGCCATCAGTGACCCAAGGGGAAGGGATGGCTACACCTTC	CAISDPRGRDGYTF
TRBV18	-	TRBJ1-2	-	TGTGCCAGCTCACCTCTCGAACAGGCCTCCTATGGCTACACCTTC	CASSPLEQASYGYTF
TRBV14	-	TRBJ1-2	TRBD1	TGTGCCAGCAGCCGAGGGGCGAGCAGGGGGGCGTATGGCTACACCTTC	CASSRGASRGAYGYTF
TRBV7-3	-	TRBJ2-1	TRBD2	TGTGCCAGCAGCCCCCTTAGCGGGGGGGGCTACAATGAGCAGTTCTTC	CASSPLSGGGYNEQFF
TRBV7-2	-	TRBJ2-5	-	TGTGCCAGCAGCTTAGCGCGAGGGTTAGGGGAGACCCAGTACTTC	CASSLARGLGETQYF
TRBV30	-	TRBJ2-2	-	TGTGCCTGGAGCCTTACAGGGGAGGCCGGGGAGCTGTTTTTT	CAWSLTGEAGELFF
TRBV21-1	-	TRBJ2-7	-	TGTGCCAGCGGGGTCGCCGGGACAGGGGACTCCTGGGAGAACGAGCAGTACTTC	CASGVAGTGDSWENEQYF
TRBV7-2	-	TRBJ2-5	-	TGTGCCAGCAGCTTAGTCGCGGGGTCGTCGAGAGAGACCCAGTACTTC	CASSLVAGSSRETQYF
TRBV29-1	-	TRBJ1-4	-	TGCAGCGTACTTAATGAAAAACTGTTTTTT	CSVLNEKLFF
TRBV15	few	TRBJ1-6	TRBD1	TGTGCCACCAGCAGGGGACAGGATAATTCACCCCTCCACTTT	CATSRGQDNSPLHF
TRBV5-1	-	TRBJ2-7	-	TGCGCCAGCAGCTTTCAGGGGCCCTCCTACGAGCAGTACTTC	CASSFQGPSYEQYF
TRBV7-3	-	TRBJ1-1	-	TGTGCCAGCAGCCCCCCCGGGGGGACTGAAGCTTTCTTT	CASSPPGGTEAFF
TRBV4-1	-	TRBJ1-1	-	TGCGCCAGCAGCCAAGATCGAGGAGGGGACCCCGGGACTTTCTTT	CASSQDRGGDPGTFF
TRBV2	-	TRBJ2-7	TRBD2	TGTGCCAGCAGTGTAGCGGGGGCAAGGGACTACGAGCAGTACTTC	CASSVAGARDYEQYF
TRBV5-4	-	TRBJ2-4	-	TGTGCCAGCAGCACCTCGGGAGAGGGGGCCAAAAACATTCAGTACTTC	CASSTSGEGAKNIQYF
TRBV11-2	once	TRBJ2-2	TRBD2	TGTGCCAGCAGCTCGAGATACGGGGGGACCGGCACCGGGGAGCTGTTTTTT	CASSSRYGGTGTGELFF
TRBV7-2	-	TRBJ2-1	TRBD1	TGTGCCAGCGGCCGCAAGGGACAGGGGGAATGGGTCTACAATGAGCAGTTCTTC	CASGRKGQGEWVYNEQFF
TRBV2	-	TRBJ1-6	TRBD1	TGTGCCAGTTATTACAGGGGAAATTCACCCCTCCACTTT	CASYYRGNSPLHF
TRBV9	-	TRBJ2-7	TRBD2	TGTGCCAGCAGCGTCGGCGTTCGGAGCGGGGGAACCTACGAGCAGTACTTC	CASSVGVRSGGTYEQYF
TRBV7-3	-	TRBJ2-7	TRBD1	TGTGCCAGCAGCTTAAACCGGGACAGGGGGACCCTGTACTTC	CASSLNRDRGTLYF
TRBV30	-	TRBJ2-3	TRBD1	TGTGCCTGGAGTGTGGGACAGGGTGGAGATACGCAGTATTTT	CAWSVGQGGDTQYF
TRBV27	-	TRBJ2-7	-	TGTGCCAGCAGTCGGGAAGGGAGCTCCTACGAGCAGTACTTC	CASSREGSSYEQYF
TRBV4-3	-	TRBJ1-2	TRBD1	TGCGCCAGCAGCCGCTCCTCAGGGGGCAGGTATGGCTACACCTTC	CASSRSSGGRYGYTF
TRBV5-1	-	TRBJ2-3	-	TGCGCCAGCAGTCTAAGCACAGATACGCAGTATTTT	CASSLSTDTQYF
TRBV18	-	TRBJ1-1	TRBD1	TGTGCCAGCTCACCTACAGCACAGGGGGGCGCTGAAGCTTTCTTT	CASSPTAQGGAEAFF
TRBV7-6	-	TRBJ2-7	-	TGTGCCAGCAGCTTCAAAGAGGAGTACGAGCAGTACTTC	CASSFKEEYEQYF
TRBV7-3	once	TRBJ1-1	-	TGTGCCAGCAGCTTAATGGCGGATACTGAAGCTTTCTTT	CASSLMADTEAFF
TRBV6-1	-	TRBJ1-2	-	TGTGCCAGCAGTGAAGTGGTAGATGGCTACACCTTC	CASSEVVDGYTF
TRBV19	-	TRBJ1-4	-	TGTGCCAGTAGGTCCGGGAATGAAAAACTGTTTTTT	CASRSGNEKLFF
TRBV18	once	TRBJ2-1	-	TGTGCCAGCTCACCACCTGTAAGGGATCGGGGTGAGCAGTTCTTC	CASSPPVRDRGEQFF
TRBV6-1	-	TRBJ2-6	-	TGTGCCAGCAGTGAACGGGGTGCCTCTGGGGCCAACGTCCTGACTTTC	CASSERGASGANVLTF
TRBV6-6	-	TRBJ1-2	-	TGTGCCAGCAGCAAGACTCCCACCGGTGGAAACTATGGCTACACCTTC	CASSKTPTGGNYGYTF
TRBV11-2	-	TRBJ2-1	-	TGTGCCAGCAGCCTCGGACAGATAAATGAGCAGTTCTTC	CASSLGQINEQFF
TRBV9	-	TRBJ2-3	-	TGTGCCAGCAGCGTAGGGGCGACAGATACGCAGTATTTT	CASSVGATDTQYF
TRBV11-3	-	TRBJ1-3	-	TGTGCCAGCAGCTTAACGGGTGGAAACACCATATATTTT	CASSLTGGNTIYF
TRBV15	-	TRBJ2-3	TRBD2	TGTGCCACCAGCAGAAAGGCTAGCGGGGGGACTAGCACAGATACGCAGTATTTT	CATSRKASGGTSTDTQYF
TRBV18	-	TRBJ1-5	-	TGTGCCAGCTCCTGGGAGGGTAATCAGCCCCAGCATTTT	CASSWEGNQPQHF
TRBV7-2	-	TRBJ1-2	-	TGTGCCAGCAGCGCCTACAGGGATGGCTACACCTTC	CASSAYRDGYTF
TRBV5-4	-	TRBJ2-7	-	TGTGCCAGCAGCCCGGGACTCATCTACGAGCAGTACTTC	CASSPGLIYEQYF
TRBV18	-	TRBJ2-6	-	TGTGCCAGCTCACAACAGGGCTCTGGGGCCAACGTCCTGACTTTC	CASSQQGSGANVLTF
TRBV28	-	TRBJ1-3	-	TGTGCCAGCAGTTTAGGACATGCTGGAAACACCATATATTTT	CASSLGHAGNTIYF
TRBV19	-	TRBJ2-5	-	TGTGCCAGTAGTATGAGGGCTAGTGGCGAAGAGACCCAGTACTTC	CASSMRASGEETQYF